The next 30 T cell receptor beta chains were all read from a single sample in a study of T cell repertoires and HLA-DP antigens. Antigen specificity for these receptors is unknown. The method was immunoSEQ multiplex PCR; TCRdb's version includes in-frame clones alone and lacks a portion of them. The sample has about 89,000 clones; roughly nine tenths are singletons. Sequencing was done on a sample of CD4+ T cells from PBMCs. The receptors were gathered from a man aged 50 to 60 in good health and CMV-seronegative.

Here the CDR3 DNA reads TGTGCCAGCAGTTACTTGGGAGGAGGCGGGGAGCTGTTTTTT. Translation gives CASSYLGGGGELFF. This chain uses TRBV6-5 with TRBJ2-2; perhaps TRBD2 as D (6 bases). This CDR3 is 14 amino acids long. Trimming took off 1 base at V and 7 bases at J, with 10 bases between the two ends. The germline V gene has CDR1 MNHEY and CDR2 SVGAGI.

J is TRBJ1-2 and V is TRBV7-3, with TRBD1 matching over 8 bases. Losses at the gene ends were 4 bases for V and 4 bases for J; bases not matched to a gene: 8. The length of the CDR3 is 15 residues. Germline V lookup: CDR1 SGHTA, CDR2 FQGTGA. The CDR3 spells CASSSDRGNTYGYTF. Here the CDR3 DNA reads TGTGCCAGCAGCTCAGACAGGGGTAATACCTATGGCTACACCTTC.

As to this clone: Sequence at one end of the junction differs from germline and may be a read error. The V gene is TRBV5-1, the J gene TRBJ2-2; D gene uncertain. The CDR3 loop spans 14 amino acids. CDR1 and CDR2 (germline): SGHRS, YFSETQ. CDR3 sequence reads: CASTLVLNTGELFF. The DNA of the CDR3 is TGCGCCAGCACCTTGGTGCTAAACACCGGGGAGCTGTTTTTT.

The CDR3 reads CASRAGQAALAGNTIYF. The CDR3 DNA reads as TGTGCCAGCAGGGCGGGACAGGCCGCCTTAGCTGGAAACACCATATATTTT. This sequence joins TRBV2 and TRBJ1-3; 8 nucleotides line up with TRBD1. CDR3 size: 17 residues. The germline V gene has CDR1 SNHLY and CDR2 FYNNEI. V shed 6 bases, J shed 2 bases, and the junction held 12 bases outside the gene matches. Full variable domain (remainder filled in from reference TRBV2 and TRBJ1-3): EPEVTQTPSHQVTQMGQEVILRCVPISNHLYFYWYRQILGQKVEFLVSFYNNEISEKSEIFDDQFSVERPDGSNFTLKIRSTKLEDSAMYFCASRAGQAALAGNTIYFGEGSWLTVV.

This chain connects TRBV19 to TRBJ2-1, with TRBD2 matching 7 bases. Per germline, CDR1 LNHDA and CDR2 SQIVND (reference sequence). CDR3 length equals 15 residues. After removal of 6 bases from V and 4 bases from J, the junction contained 9 bases not matched to a gene. CDR3: CASSLLQGGYNEQFF. The CDR3 DNA reads as TGTGCCAGTAGCCTTCTGCAGGGAGGGTACAATGAGCAGTTCTTC.

This clone has a single count. The rearrangement uses TRBV9 and TRBJ2-5; TRBD1 aligns across 9 bases. Germline lookup yields CDR1 SGDLS and CDR2 YYNGEE. The CDR3 consists of 16 residues. J lost 1 base, V lost 4 bases, and 8 bases had no gene match. The CDR3 region has the DNA TGTGCCAGCAGCCCTGGGACAGGGACCCTCCAAGAGACCCAGTACTTC. Its translation is CASSPGTGTLQETQYF.

The rearrangement joins TRBV6-6 to TRBJ1-3; TRBD1 might be the D (5 bases). CDR3 length: 15 amino acids. Germline loops: CDR1 MNHNY, CDR2 SVGAGI (reference sequence). Trimming stripped 6 bases from V and 0 bases from J, with 12 bases between. CDR3 sequence reads: CASRATGDSGNTIYF. The CDR3 DNA reads as TGTGCCAGCAGAGCCACAGGTGACTCTGGAAACACCATATATTTT.

V is TRBV11-2 and J is TRBJ2-1, with unresolved D. Trimming pared 5 bases from V and 1 base from J, leaving 15 bases between. Germline loops: CDR1 SGHAT, CDR2 FQNNGV. The CDR3 runs 16 residues. The chain's CDR3 is CASSEGARSSYNEQFF. The CDR3 DNA follows: TGTGCCAGCAGCGAAGGTGCTCGAAGTTCCTACAATGAGCAGTTCTTC.

In DNA, the CDR3 is TGTGCCAGCAGCGGCTACGGCGCTGGATTTGAAGCTTTCTTT. Amino acids: CASSGYGAGFEAFF. The rearrangement links TRBV2 to TRBJ1-1; D uncertain. The germline V gene encodes CDR1 SNHLY and CDR2 FYNNEI. There are 14 residues in the CDR3. The germline V and J ends were trimmed by 6 bases and 7 bases, with 18 bases remaining between them.

This rearrangement joins TRBV5-6 to TRBJ2-3; 7 bases are a match to TRBD2. From germline, CDR1 is SGHDT and CDR2 YYEEEE. This CDR3 contains 18 residues. V dropped 4 bases and J dropped 2; count of bases not matched to a gene: 16. The CDR3 region is CASSRDYQFSHSTDTQYF. The CDR3 DNA reads as TGTGCCAGCAGCCGGGACTACCAATTCTCCCACTCCACAGATACGCAGTATTTT. The full variable domain, completed using reference TRBV5-6 and TRBJ2-3, is DAGVTQSPTHLIKTRGQQVTLRCSPKSGHDTVSWYQQALGQGPQFIFQYYEEEERQRGNFPDRFSGHQFPNYSSELNVNALLLGDSALYLCASSRDYQFSHSTDTQYFGPGTRLTVL.

The J gene is TRBJ1-1, the V gene TRBV7-8; 9 bases are a match to TRBD1. CDR1 and CDR2 (germline): SGHVS, FQNEAQ. V was pared by 5 bases and J by 5 bases, with 9 bases of the junction left unmatched. This CDR3 region has 15 residues. In nucleotides, the CDR3 is TGTGCCAGCAGCGCGGACAGGGGACGGATTACTGAAGCTTTCTTT. Its protein product is CASSADRGRITEAFF.

The chain has TRBV7-8 and TRBJ1-2; 9 nucleotides align to TRBD1. CDR3 length equals 17 residues. Germline V lookup: CDR1 SGHVS, CDR2 FQNEAQ. With V trimmed by 5 bases and J by 2 bases, 12 bases remained unmatched. The CDR3 sequence is CASSTAGTGNRNYGYTF. CDR3 nucleotides: TGTGCCAGCAGCACGGCCGGGACAGGGAATAGGAACTATGGCTACACCTTC.

This chain links TRBV14 with TRBJ2-5; TRBD2 matches at 7 bases. The CDR3 is 17 residues long. V trimming: 4 bases; J trimming: 3 bases; junction bases outside the gene matches: 14. From germline, CDR1 is SGHDN and CDR2 FVKESK. The CDR3 sequence is CASSPLGGAGAEETQYF. The CDR3 DNA reads TGTGCCAGCAGCCCCCTTGGAGGTGCGGGAGCGGAAGAGACCCAGTACTTC.

About this clone itself: Sequence at one end of the junction differs from germline and may be a read error. The rearrangement links TRBV29-1 to TRBJ1-2; D perhaps matches TRBD1 (5 bases). The CDR3 is made up of 15 amino acids. CDR1 and CDR2 (germline): SQVTM, ANQGSEA. This CDR3 is CSVEEGSGINYSYTF. CDR3 sequence (DNA): TGCAGCGTTGAAGAGGGGTCAGGGATTAACTATAGCTACACCTTC.

This chain links TRBV19 with TRBJ1-1; D is unclear. CDR1 and CDR2 (germline): LNHDA, SQIVND (reference sequence). V shed 4 bases and J shed 1 base, with 13 bases lying between them. This CDR3 is built from 15 residues. CDR3 nucleotides: TGTGCCAGTAGTAGATGGCCCCGAGGGAACACTGAAGCTTTCTTT. Translation: CASSRWPRGNTEAFF.

The chain links TRBV4-1 to TRBJ2-1, with 9 bases fitting TRBD2. The junction had 6 bases not matched to a gene; V was cut back by 3 bases and J by 3 bases. Germline V lookup: CDR1 MGHRA, CDR2 YSYEKL. CDR3 size: 16 residues. Written as DNA, the CDR3 is TGCGCCAGCAGCCAGGGACTAGCCGTCAGCTACAATGAGCAGTTCTTC. Translation: CASSQGLAVSYNEQFF.

The rearrangement joins TRBV10-3 to TRBJ1-2; the D gene is possibly TRBD1 (5 bases). The germline V gene has CDR1 ENHRY and CDR2 SYGVKD. The CDR3 runs 15 residues. Trimming removed 3 bases from V and 3 bases from J, with 14 bases in between. CDR3 DNA sequence: TGTGCCATCAGTGACAGGGTAAGAGGTGACTATGGCTACACCTTC. Translated, it gives CAISDRVRGDYGYTF.

A single count supports this clone. The chain employs TRBV29-1 and TRBJ2-1, with 11 nucleotides matching TRBD1. Trimming at V came to 3 bases and at J to 7 bases, leaving 5 bases not matched to a gene. CDR1 SQVTM and CDR2 ANQGSEA come from the germline V gene. This CDR3 comprises 14 residues. DNA of the CDR3: TGCAGCGTTGAGGGGGACAGGGGGATAAATGAGCAGTTCTTC. It translates to CSVEGDRGINEQFF.

This clone was counted a single time. The chain links TRBV19 to TRBJ1-5; possibly TRBD1 for D (6 bases). Germline V gives CDR1 LNHDA, CDR2 SQIVND (reference sequence). This CDR3 is built from 15 residues. Trimming cost V 3 bases and J 7 bases, with 16 bases left between them. The DNA of the CDR3 is TGTGCCAGTAGTATGACCGGGACAACGACCCAGCCCCAGCATTTT. Translation: CASSMTGTTTQPQHF. Filled out from reference TRBV19 and TRBJ1-5, the complete variable domain reads DGGITQSPKYLFRKEGQNVTLSCEQNLNHDAMYWYRQDPGQGLRLIYYSQIVNDFQKGDIAEGYSVSREKKESFPLTVTSAQKNPTAFYLCASSMTGTTTQPQHFGDGTRLSIL.

This clone was observed once. J is TRBJ2-3 and V is TRBV6-1; TRBD2 aligns across 7 bases. The CDR3 has 15 residues. Germline V CDR1 and CDR2: MNHNS, SASEGT. Trimming took 6 bases from V and 6 from J; bases not matched to a gene: 12. The CDR3 nucleotides read TGTGCCAGCAGCGCGGTTGGGCTGGGAGGGGATACGCAGTATTTT. Its translation is CASSAVGLGGDTQYF.

The rearrangement joins TRBV9 to TRBJ2-7, with a tentative D call TRBD2 (6 bases). Looked up from germline, CDR1 is SGDLS and CDR2 is YYNGEE. V was cut by 3 bases and J by 3 bases, with 13 bases left in between. The CDR3 totals 14 residues. The CDR3 DNA follows: TGTGCCAGCAGCGCTCGGGGCGGGATCTACGAGCAGTACTTC. Protein sequence: CASSARGGIYEQYF. Combining the CDR3 with reference TRBV9 and TRBJ2-7 gives the whole variable domain DSGVTQTPKHLITATGQRVTLRCSPRSGDLSVYWYQQSLDQGLQFLIQYYNGEERAKGNILERFSAQQFPDLHSELNLSSLELGDSALYFCASSARGGIYEQYFGPGTRLTVT.

The chain recombines TRBV5-6 with TRBJ2-7; 7 positions match TRBD1. CDR1 is SGHDT, CDR2 YYEEEE, per germline. Trimming took 0 bases from V and 0 from J; bases not matched to a gene: 6. CDR3 length: 16 residues. The CDR3 bases are TGTGCCAGCAGCTTGGGGGCCCGACAGGGCTCCTACGAGCAGTACTTC. Protein sequence: CASSLGARQGSYEQYF. The complete variable domain, with remaining parts taken from reference TRBV5-6 and TRBJ2-7, reads DAGVTQSPTHLIKTRGQQVTLRCSPKSGHDTVSWYQQALGQGPQFIFQYYEEEERQRGNFPDRFSGHQFPNYSSELNVNALLLGDSALYLCASSLGARQGSYEQYFGPGTRLTVT.

The chain couples TRBV11-3 to TRBJ1-1; weak D call: TRBD1 (5 bases). The CDR3 covers 16 residues. The germline gives CDR1 SGHNT, CDR2 YENEEA. V lost 5 bases, J lost 3 bases, and 19 bases lay in between. CDR3 in DNA: TGTGCCAGCAGCAGCAGGGTTTCCGGTCGGGACACTGAAGCTTTCTTT. As protein: CASSSRVSGRDTEAFF.

The V call is TRBV6-1, the J call TRBJ2-5; 9 bases line up with TRBD2. The J segment lost 0 bases and the V segment lost 2 bases, leaving 1 base of the junction unmatched. Per the germline V gene, CDR1 is MNHNS and CDR2 is SASEGT. This CDR3 is 15 amino acids long. CDR3 sequence reads: CASSELAGNQETQYF. In nucleotides, the CDR3 is TGTGCCAGCAGTGAACTAGCGGGAAACCAAGAGACCCAGTACTTC.

This clone has more than one count but fewer than ten. V usage is TRBV6-6 and J usage is TRBJ2-1; 10 bases are a match to TRBD2. This CDR3 spans 12 amino acids. The J segment lost 7 bases and the V segment lost 6 bases, leaving 0 bases of the junction unmatched. Germline CDR1 MNHNY, CDR2 SVGAGI (reference sequence). CDR3 bases: TGTGCCAGCAGGACTAGCGGGAATGAGCAGTTCTTC. Translating gives CASRTSGNEQFF.

The chain combines TRBV6-6 with TRBJ2-7; 11 bases map to TRBD1. CDR1 is MNHNY, CDR2 SVGAGI, per germline (reference sequence). V lost 6 bases to trimming and J lost 2 bases; unmatched junction nucleotides: 6. The CDR3 contains 15 residues. The CDR3 sequence: CASRGGQGAAYEQYF. In nucleotides, the CDR3 is TGTGCCAGCAGGGGCGGACAGGGGGCGGCCTACGAGCAGTACTTC.

The V and J genes are TRBV5-6 and TRBJ1-1; the D gene is possibly TRBD1 (5 bases). This CDR3 contains 13 residues. CDR1 and CDR2 from the germline V gene are SGHDT and YYEEEE. Trimming removed 4 bases from V and 4 bases from J, with 11 bases in between. In nucleotides, the CDR3 is TGTGCCAGCAGCCCTACGGGGCGCACTGAAGCTTTCTTT. Its translation: CASSPTGRTEAFF.

This clone was seen ten or more times. The chain recombines TRBV4-3 with TRBJ1-2; the D is unclear. This CDR3 contains 15 residues. V gave up 4 bases and J gave up 0 bases, with 12 bases separating them. The V gene's germline CDR1 is LGHNA and CDR2 YSLEER. The CDR3: CASSPGVGANYGYTF. The CDR3 nucleotides read TGCGCCAGCAGCCCTGGTGTGGGAGCTAACTATGGCTACACCTTC.

The rearrangement links TRBV28 to TRBJ1-5; D call uncertain. Trimming removed 7 bases at V and 2 bases at J, with 6 bases between. The germline V gene encodes CDR1 MDHEN and CDR2 SYDVKM. The CDR3 consists of 12 residues. In DNA, the CDR3 is TGTGCCAGCATCAGTGGCAATCAGCCCCAGCATTTT. It specifies CASISGNQPQHF.

The genes are TRBV6-1 and TRBJ1-3; no reliable D call. CDR3 length: 15 amino acids. Germline assignment: CDR1 MNHNS and CDR2 SASEGT. The V end lost 5 bases, the J end lost 0 bases, and 11 bases lay between the germline ends. The DNA of the CDR3 is TGTGCCAGCAGTAGGGCCCGGAGCTCTGGAAACACCATATATTTT. Its protein product is CASSRARSSGNTIYF.